This T cell receptor (beta chain) was obtained from a study of blood T cell repertoires in COVID-19. In the study overall: T cells, B-cell-depleted T cells, or PBMCs provided the cDNA or gDNA that served as material.

In assigning cohorts, the study relied on participant-reported clinical history. Clones were sequenced by immunoSEQ multiplex PCR, and TCRdb holds only the in-frame ones, with some missing. The data contain 150,000 to 200,000 clones, more than 75% of them singletons. Sequencing input: PBMCs or T cells enriched from blood (not recorded which). The sequence came from a woman in her fifties or sixties who had recovered from COVID-19.

This chain's CDR3 is CASSAGTGHQPQHF. In DNA form, the CDR3 reads TGTGCCAGCAGTGCCGGGACAGGGCATCAGCCCCAGCATTTT. The rearrangement uses TRBV27 and TRBJ1-5, with TRBD1 identical over 9 bases. Germline loops: CDR1 MNHEY, CDR2 SMNVEV (reference sequence). V lost 5 bases to trimming and J lost 5 bases; unmatched junction nucleotides: 4. CDR3 length equals 14 residues.